Following are 10 T cell receptor beta chains from one sample sequenced in a study of cytomegalovirus exposure and HLA in healthy donors. Amplification used 60 Vbeta primers and 13 Jbeta primers. Data came from immunoSEQ multiplex PCR; TCRdb stores just in-frame clones and leaves some out. This sample has about 160,000 clones, with approximately 62% found just once. The source material was PBMCs. The source is a man aged 50-59 years in good health and CMV-seronegative.

The chain combines TRBV2 with TRBJ2-5; 7 nucleotides line up with TRBD1. The J call may be faulty, since TRBJ2-7 better matches the DNA end. CDR3 length: 14 residues. Germline CDR1 SNHLY, CDR2 FYNNEI. The CDR3 sequence: CASSGTGQRYEQYF. In DNA, the CDR3 is TGTGCCAGCAGTGGGACAGGCCAACGCTACGAGCAGTACTTC.

The chain couples TRBV21-1 to TRBJ1-1; the D call of TRBD1 is as the table states it, not checked on the DNA. TRBV21-1 is listed as a pseudogene. This CDR3 comprises 14 residues. The CDR3: CASSKRRDNTKAFF. Here the CDR3 DNA reads TGTGCCAGCAGCAAACGTCGGGACAATACGAAAGCTTTCTTT.

CDR3 protein: CASSPPTGGNEQFF. CDR3 nucleotides: TGTGCCAGCAGCCCTCCGACAGGGGGCAATGAGCAGTTCTTC. The V call is TRBV7-8, the J call TRBJ2-1; 9 positions match TRBD1. The trim removed 5 bases at V and 6 bases at J, leaving 5 bases unmatched. This CDR3 contains 14 residues. CDR1 is SGHVS and CDR2 is FQNEAQ in the germline V gene.

The chain has TRBV4-1 and TRBJ1-1, with TRBD1 matching 8 bases. The CDR3 sequence is 15 residues long. Germline trimming cut 0 bases from V and 10 bases from J; bases unmatched to any gene: 10. Germline loops: CDR1 MGHRA, CDR2 YSYEKL. In DNA form, the CDR3 reads TGCGCCAGCAGCCAAGATGCCCAGGGGGCGCGGGGAGCTTTCTTT. This codes for CASSQDAQGARGAFF.

This clone was seen a handful of times. Distinct nucleotide sequences in the sample also encode this CDR3. The V call is TRBV19, the J call TRBJ1-1; TRBD1 might be the D (5 bases). Trimming left V 3 bases short and J 0 bases short, with 8 bases between. Germline V gene lookup returns CDR1 LNHDA and CDR2 SQIVND (reference sequence). This CDR3 contains 14 residues. The CDR3 region is CASSIQGLNTEAFF. In DNA, the CDR3 is TGTGCCAGTAGTATCCAGGGTTTGAACACTGAAGCTTTCTTT.

In this sample, this clone turned up a few times. The J gene is TRBJ1-4, the V gene TRBV18; 7 bases match TRBD1. Unmatched junction bases numbered 5, after V lost 3 bases and J lost 4 bases. Germline V gene sequence: CDR1 KGHSH, CDR2 LQKENI. CDR3 size: 15 residues. CDR3 DNA sequence: TGTGCCAGCTCACCGGGCGGGACAGTTAATGAAAAACTGTTTTTT. It is translated as CASSPGGTVNEKLFF.

This chain connects TRBV5-6 to TRBJ1-2; D is unclear. The CDR3 has 14 residues. The V gene's germline CDR1 is SGHDT and CDR2 YYEEEE. Trimming shortened V by 0 bases and J by 0 bases, and 6 bases separated the two germline ends. In DNA, the CDR3 is TGTGCCAGCAGCTTGGGCCCGGCTAACTATGGCTACACCTTC. This translates into CASSLGPANYGYTF.

The chain carries TRBV2 and TRBJ1-5, with unresolved D. Germline V lookup: CDR1 SNHLY, CDR2 FYNNEI. Trimming shortened V by 7 bases and J by 1 base, and 11 bases separated the two germline ends. The CDR3 sequence is 14 residues long. In DNA form, the CDR3 reads TGTGCCAGCACGAGAGAGGGAAGCAATCAGCCCCAGCATTTT. Residues: CASTREGSNQPQHF.

The V call is TRBV5-6, the J call TRBJ1-2; 8 nucleotides match TRBD1. The V and J ends lost 2 bases and 6 bases, in that order; junction bases with no gene match: 9. CDR3 length: 15 amino acids. CDR1 is SGHDT, CDR2 YYEEEE, per germline. CDR3 nucleotide sequence: TGTGCCAGCAGCTTAATAATTACAGGGGGTAATGGCTACACCTTC. Translated, it gives CASSLIITGGNGYTF.

This sequence joins TRBV19 and TRBJ2-3; 8 positions match TRBD1. CDR3 size: 14 residues. The V segment lost 9 bases and the J segment 4 bases; nucleotides outside the gene matches: 9. The germline V gene encodes CDR1 LNHDA and CDR2 SQIVND (reference sequence). CDR3 in DNA: TGTGCCAGCCGGGGACAGGTGGGGGCAGATACGCAGTATTTT. Translation gives CASRGQVGADTQYF.